The source of this T cell receptor (beta chain) is a study of blood T cell repertoires in COVID-19. Study at large: Whether acute or convalescent, the COVID-19 samples came from the United States, Italy and Spain.

TCRdb keeps only in-frame clones here, not all; method: immunoSEQ multiplex PCR. In the table there are approximately 170,000 clones, around 80% of which are singletons. Recruitment covered roughly 22 US areas and drew participants whose ages spanned about 18 to 90 years. Cohort allocation depended upon clinical history that participants reported. Germline CDR1 and CDR2: LGHDT and YNNKEL (reference sequence). The CDR3 is made up of 17 amino acids. The J segment lost 5 bases and the V segment lost 2 bases, leaving 11 bases of the junction unmatched. Input material: PBMCs or T cells enriched from blood (not recorded which). The sequence came from a woman between 45 and 60 years old in a cohort exposed to, infected with or recovered from COVID-19 (not recorded which). The chain combines TRBV3-1 (or the pseudogene TRBV3-2) with TRBJ2-5; 10 nucleotides line up with TRBD2. CDR3 residues: CASSQKRAGGPRETQYF. In nucleotides, the CDR3 is TGTGCCAGCAGCCAAAAACGAGCGGGAGGGCCGAGGGAGACCCAGTACTTC.